Each of the 31 T cell receptor beta chains below was sequenced from the same sample in a study of shared clonotypes between healthy human individuals. Generated by immunoSEQ multiplex PCR, the TCRdb table keeps only in-frame clones and is missing some. This sample yields 450,000 to 500,000 clones, of which about 85% are seen a single time; roughly 12% belongs to the top ten. Sequenced material: PBMCs. All receptors derive from a woman in her 40s in good health. Some clones in this sample may be carry-over from other donors' samples.

The chain joins TRBV7-2 to TRBJ2-1, with D hard to call. Germline V gene data show CDR1 as SGHTA and CDR2 as FQGNSA. The CDR3 runs to 13 residues. V was pared by 5 bases and J by 8 bases, with 13 bases between. The CDR3 region is CASSTNRVDEQFF. The CDR3 nucleotides are TGTGCCAGCAGCACGAATAGGGTCGATGAGCAGTTCTTC.

A remark on this clone: A far larger clone is only one base removed, so a read error is likely. Other DNA sequences in the same sample also yield this CDR3. J is TRBJ1-5 and V is TRBV10-3; D possibly corresponds to TRBD1 (5 bases). Trimming removed 5 bases from V and 4 bases from J, with 12 bases in between. This CDR3 is 14 amino acids long. Germline values: CDR1 ENHRY, CDR2 SYGVKD. The CDR3, as DNA: TGTGCCATCAGTTACGGGACGGAGAATCAGCCCCAGCATTTT. This codes for CAISYGTENQPQHF.

The chain recombines TRBV28 with TRBJ1-2; a weak D match, TRBD1 (5 bases). The germline V gene encodes CDR1 MDHEN and CDR2 SYDVKM. This CDR3 is built from 15 residues. Trimming cost V 3 bases and J 5 bases, with 16 bases left between them. The DNA of the CDR3 is TGTGCCAGCAGTTTGGGTGGCGACAGCATTTATGGCTACACCTTC. Amino acids: CASSLGGDSIYGYTF.

The V gene is TRBV6-1, the J gene TRBJ1-1; 9 bases map to TRBD1. The CDR3 length is 16 residues. Germline V lookup: CDR1 MNHNS, CDR2 SASEGT. After removal of 0 bases from V and 6 bases from J, the junction contained 8 bases not matched to a gene. CDR3: CASSEARGQGSAEAFF. DNA of the CDR3: TGTGCCAGCAGTGAAGCCCGAGGACAGGGGAGCGCTGAAGCTTTCTTT.

The genes are TRBV27 and TRBJ1-5, with D hard to call. Trimming cost V 2 bases and J 2 bases, with 7 bases left between them. The germline V gene encodes CDR1 MNHEY and CDR2 SMNVEV (reference sequence). CDR3 size: 14 residues. This CDR3 is CASSLARGNQPQHF. The CDR3 bases are TGTGCCAGCAGTTTAGCCCGGGGCAATCAGCCCCAGCATTTT.

The rearrangement links TRBV29-1 to TRBJ2-7, with 8 bases identical to TRBD1. Germline V gene data show CDR1 as SQVTM and CDR2 as ANQGSEA. The V and J ends lost 6 bases and 5 bases, in that order; junction bases with no gene match: 6. The CDR3 runs 12 residues. The CDR3 nucleotides read TGCAGCGTCGGTAGGACAGGGAACGAGCAGTACTTC. Translating it yields CSVGRTGNEQYF.

V and J are TRBV7-9 and TRBJ2-3; D is perhaps TRBD2 (5 bases). V dropped 5 bases and J dropped 0 bases, with 18 bases sitting between them. There are 17 residues in the CDR3. CDR1 and CDR2 (germline): SEHNR, FQNEAQ (reference sequence). CDR3 amino acids: CASSRRGRERSTDTQYF. The CDR3 bases are TGTGCCAGCAGCCGCCGCGGAAGGGAGCGGAGCACAGATACGCAGTATTTT.

The chain has TRBV15 and TRBJ2-6, with D possibly being TRBD1 (5 bases). V lost 0 bases, J lost 2 bases, and 8 bases lay in between. This CDR3 comprises 16 residues. Germline values: CDR1 LNHNV, CDR2 YYDKDF (reference sequence). The CDR3 protein is CATSRDQQAGANVLTF. The CDR3 DNA reads TGTGCCACCAGCAGAGATCAACAGGCTGGGGCCAACGTCCTGACTTTC.

The chain uses TRBV4-3 and TRBJ2-7; tentatively, D is TRBD1 (5 bases). The V and J ends lost 0 bases and 0 bases respectively, with 12 bases between them. This CDR3 has 16 residues. The germline V gene has CDR1 LGHNA and CDR2 YSLEER. As DNA, the CDR3 is TGCGCCAGCAGCCAAGATTGGGGCCGATTCTCCTACGAGCAGTACTTC. Its protein is CASSQDWGRFSYEQYF.

This clone was counted between two and nine times. V and J are TRBV18 and TRBJ1-1, with 7 bases fitting TRBD1. The CDR3 consists of 13 residues. Germline V gene data show CDR1 as KGHSH and CDR2 as LQKENI. The V gene end was trimmed by 6 bases and the J gene end by 6 bases; junction bases not matched to a gene: 7. Here the CDR3 DNA reads TGTGCCAGCTCCCCCGACAGGGCGGCTGAAGCTTTCTTT. Protein product: CASSPDRAAEAFF.

The chain couples TRBV4-1 to TRBJ2-4, with 13 bases lining up with TRBD2. Germline V gene lookup returns CDR1 MGHRA and CDR2 YSYEKL. V shed 0 bases and J 0 bases; nucleotides not matched to a gene: 5. The CDR3 sequence is 19 residues long. In DNA form, the CDR3 reads TGCGCCAGCAGCCAAGACACTAGCGGGAGGGCCCTAGCCAAAAACATTCAGTACTTC. It encodes CASSQDTSGRALAKNIQYF.

V usage is TRBV7-2 and J usage is TRBJ2-5; D might be TRBD1 or TRBD2, each matching 5 bases. Trimming removed 4 bases at V and 1 base at J, with 13 bases between. The CDR3 is 15 amino acids. CDR1 and CDR2 from the germline V gene are SGHTA and FQGNSA. CDR3 loop: CASSWWGRGQETQYF. For the CDR3, the DNA is TGTGCCAGCAGCTGGTGGGGACGAGGCCAAGAGACCCAGTACTTC.

Concerning this clone itself: One end of the junction is discordant with germline, which a read error may explain. V gene TRBV5-1 combines with J gene TRBJ2-7, with no clear D. The germline V gene has CDR1 SGHRS and CDR2 YFSETQ. The CDR3 has 13 residues. The CDR3 DNA is TGCGCCAGCAGGTTGGGATATGATTACGAGCAGTACTTC. This sequence encodes CASRLGYDYEQYF.

This sequence joins TRBV9 and TRBJ2-2, with unresolved D. The CDR3 covers 13 residues. V dropped 2 bases and J dropped 7 bases, with 9 bases sitting between them. Germline CDR1 SGDLS, CDR2 YYNGEE. The CDR3 bases are TGTGCCAGCAGCGTTGGGCTAGTCGGGGAGCTGTTTTTT. Translated, it gives CASSVGLVGELFF.

The genes are TRBV28 and TRBJ1-4; the D gene is possibly TRBD1 (6 bases). The CDR3 covers 16 residues. Germline values: CDR1 MDHEN, CDR2 SYDVKM. Deletions cut 4 bases from V and 3 bases from J, with 15 bases between. The CDR3 nucleotides read TGTGCCAGCAGTTCCCCTATGGGGGCGGCTAATGAAAAACTGTTTTTT. Translating gives CASSSPMGAANEKLFF.

This clone was counted once. The likely explanation is a read error, given a far larger clone one base away. V usage is TRBV10-3 and J usage is TRBJ1-5; D is unclear. This CDR3 spans 17 amino acids. Germline lookup yields CDR1 ENHRY and CDR2 SYGVKD. V lost 3 bases, J lost 0 bases, and 15 bases lay in between. The CDR3 DNA follows: TGTGCCATCAGTGATCACAGCGAAGTGGGTAGCAATCAGCCCCAGCATTTT. This codes for CAISDHSEVGSNQPQHF.

The chain couples TRBV5-6 to TRBJ1-4; tentatively, D is TRBD1 (5 bases). Germline assignment: CDR1 SGHDT and CDR2 YYEEEE. Trimming took 4 bases from V and 2 from J, leaving 12 bases between them. The CDR3 runs to 15 residues. The chain's CDR3 is CASSPMTATNEKLFF. The CDR3, as DNA: TGTGCCAGCAGCCCGATGACAGCGACTAATGAAAAACTGTTTTTT.

In the case of this clone: This likely traces to a read error, being one base from a far larger clone. The genes are TRBV5-1 and TRBJ2-5; 10 bases align to TRBD2. After removal of 7 bases from V and 5 bases from J, the junction contained 8 bases not matched to a gene. Germline CDR1 is SGHRS and CDR2 is YFSETQ. The CDR3 runs to 14 residues. The CDR3 bases are TGCGCCAGCGGCTCGGGACTAGCGACGGAGACCCAGTACTTC. Residues: CASGSGLATETQYF.

The CDR3: CASSSTRTGNTIYF. CDR3 in DNA: TGTGCCAGCAGCTCCACCAGGACTGGAAACACCATATATTTT. V and J are TRBV11-2 and TRBJ1-3; D ambiguous. CDR1 SGHAT and CDR2 FQNNGV come from the germline V gene. Deletions cut 4 bases from V and 2 bases from J, with 9 bases between. The CDR3 has 14 residues. Using reference TRBV11-2 and TRBJ1-3 for the parts outside the CDR3, the full variable domain is EAGVAQSPRYKIIEKRQSVAFWCNPISGHATLYWYQQILGQGPKLLIQFQNNGVVDDSQLPKDRFSAERLKGVDSTLKIQPAKLEDSAVYLCASSSTRTGNTIYFGEGSWLTVV.

The J gene is TRBJ1-1, the V gene TRBV18, with a possible D match to TRBD1 (6 bases). The germline gives CDR1 KGHSH, CDR2 LQKENI. V was cut by 0 bases and J by 8 bases, with 13 bases left in between. The CDR3 spans 14 residues. The CDR3 protein is CASSPPGRGSEAFF. CDR3 nucleotide sequence: TGTGCCAGCTCACCACCGGGGAGGGGGTCCGAAGCTTTCTTT.

With respect to this clone: The sample has other DNA sequences that encode this CDR3 too. The rearrangement uses TRBV7-2 and TRBJ2-1; D gene unclear. The CDR3 sequence is 14 residues long. The V gene lost 1 base and the J gene lost 3 bases, with 7 bases spanning the gap. Germline V gives CDR1 SGHTA, CDR2 FQGNSA. The CDR3 region has the DNA TGTGCCAGCAGCTTAGTTCCTAGCTACAATGAGCAGTTCTTC. As protein: CASSLVPSYNEQFF.

V and J are TRBV5-6 and TRBJ2-7, with D perhaps matching TRBD1 (5 bases). Trimming stripped 4 bases from V and 4 bases from J, with 9 bases between. Germline V gives CDR1 SGHDT, CDR2 YYEEEE. This CDR3 contains 12 residues. The CDR3 DNA follows: TGTGCCAGCAGCGTGGGGCCATACGAGCAGTACTTC. Encoded protein: CASSVGPYEQYF.

A remark on this clone: This sequence is one base from a far larger clone and is likely a read error. Without the conserved terminal phenylalanine or tryptophan, this CDR3 likely stems from a read error. The V and J genes are TRBV6-6 and TRBJ2-7; 10 positions agree with TRBD1. Germline CDR1 and CDR2: MNHNY and SVGAGI (reference sequence). The CDR3 is made up of 13 amino acids. The J segment lost 3 bases and the V segment lost 4 bases, leaving 0 bases of the junction unmatched. CDR3 loop: CASSWDRGYEQYL. The CDR3 nucleotides read TGTGCCAGCAGTTGGGACAGGGGCTACGAGCAGTACCTC.

The V and J genes are TRBV28 and TRBJ2-1, with 10 nucleotides matching TRBD2. CDR3 length: 17 amino acids. V lost 5 bases and J lost 8; bases outside the gene matches: 15. Germline V gene sequence: CDR1 MDHEN, CDR2 SYDVKM. The CDR3 DNA reads TGTGCCAGCAGTCTTGATCTAGCGGGAGCCACCGTGTATGAGCAGTTCTTC. Protein sequence: CASSLDLAGATVYEQFF. Full variable domain (missing parts from reference TRBV28 and TRBJ2-1): DVKVTQSSRYLVKRTGEKVFLECVQDMDHENMFWYRQDPGLGLRLIYFSYDVKMKEKGDIPEGYSVSREKKERFSLILESASTNQTSMYLCASSLDLAGATVYEQFFGPGTRLTVL.

The genes are TRBV18 and TRBJ2-2; tentative D call: TRBD1 (6 bases). CDR3 length: 16 amino acids. In germline, CDR1 is KGHSH, CDR2 LQKENI. V dropped 0 bases and J dropped 7 bases, with 15 bases sitting between them. The CDR3 protein is CASSPPGALQVGELFF. Written as DNA, the CDR3 is TGTGCCAGCTCACCACCGGGGGCACTTCAGGTCGGGGAGCTGTTTTTT.

This clone was found once. The chain is built from TRBV28 and TRBJ2-3; possible D gene TRBD1, 5 bases. The CDR3 totals 13 residues. Germline V gives CDR1 MDHEN, CDR2 SYDVKM. V shed 10 bases and J shed 6 bases, with 17 bases lying between them. The CDR3 region has the DNA TGTGCCACCTCTCCCAGGGCTGGGGATACGCAGTATTTT. Translating gives CATSPRAGDTQYF.

The chain links TRBV4-2 to TRBJ1-4, with 7 bases that match TRBD1. With V trimmed by 4 bases and J by 15 bases, 17 bases remained unmatched. Looked up from germline, CDR1 is LGHNA and CDR2 is YNFKEQ. This CDR3 contains 15 residues. CDR3 DNA sequence: TGTGCCAGCAGCCCAGGGGGGGGAGACAGCTTTGAGATGTTTTTT. This translates into CASSPGGGDSFEMFF.

About this clone itself: A junction boundary mismatches the germline segment, possibly from a read error. V gene TRBV28 combines with J gene TRBJ1-3, with D uncertain. CDR1 MDHEN and CDR2 SYDVKM come from the germline V gene. The CDR3 consists of 13 residues. The CDR3 region is CASSLGPFDTIYF. The CDR3 DNA reads as TGTGCTAGCAGTTTAGGGCCCTTCGACACCATATATTTT.

This rearrangement joins TRBV28 to TRBJ2-2; 9 positions agree with TRBD2. Germline V lookup: CDR1 MDHEN, CDR2 SYDVKM. The ends lost 1 base at V and 5 bases at J; junction bases unmatched: 5. CDR3 length: 16 amino acids. The CDR3 loop reads CASSLYSGRKTGELFF. The CDR3 DNA reads TGTGCCAGCAGTTTATACAGCGGGAGGAAAACCGGGGAGCTGTTTTTT.

This chain connects TRBV2 to TRBJ1-2; D is ambiguous. The germline V and J ends were trimmed by 8 bases and 8 bases, with 18 bases remaining between them. CDR1 and CDR2 from the germline V gene are SNHLY and FYNNEI. CDR3 length: 13 residues. DNA for the CDR3: TGTGCCAGCCAGGCGAACCTGGGTAGCGGCTACACCTTC. This gives the protein CASQANLGSGYTF.

This clone was picked up a small number of times. The chain couples TRBV28 to TRBJ2-1; a possible D gene is TRBD2 (5 bases). From germline, CDR1 is MDHEN and CDR2 SYDVKM. The CDR3 sequence is 14 residues long. Trimming pared 3 bases from V and 1 base from J, leaving 7 bases between. Here the CDR3 DNA reads TGTGCCAGCAGTTTCCGGGGTTCCTACAATGAGCAGTTCTTC. Its translation: CASSFRGSYNEQFF.